Only a few counts were recorded for the clone carrying this TCR beta chain. What it binds is not known. TCRdb keeps only in-frame clones here, not all; method: immunoSEQ multiplex PCR. The table has approximately 210,000 clones, around 88% seen once. The CDR3 has 14 amino acids. J gave up 3 bases and V 4 bases, and 3 bases lay outside the gene matches. Germline lookup yields CDR1 LGHNA and CDR2 YNFKEQ. This specimen comes from a study of cytomegalovirus exposure and HLA in healthy donors. About the study: In a later analysis, the roughly 120 validation repertoires were reported to have used the same platform as the 600 to 800 first-cohort repertoires. Whole-study results and caveats: Cytomegalovirus-associated TCR beta chains were listed, numbering 164. There were three CMV-associated chains whose specificity for CMV antigens was confirmed in vitro.

The validation cohort, a group of 90 to 150 subjects, included the donors and was separate from the roughly 700-subject first cohort. The V call is TRBV4-2, the J call TRBJ2-7, with 10 bases lining up with TRBD2. The receptor comes from a woman aged 18-30 years in good health and CMV-seronegative. Sequencing used PBMCs. The CDR3 DNA reads as TGTGCCAGCAGCCGAAGCGGGGGGGACTACGAGCAGTACTTC. Translating it yields CASSRSGGDYEQYF.